Following are 14 T cell receptor beta chains from one sample sequenced in a study of blood T cell repertoires in COVID-19. TCRdb keeps only in-frame clones here, not all; method: immunoSEQ multiplex PCR. The data show about 280,000 clones, around nine tenths seen once. The sequenced material came from peripheral blood. The receptor set was obtained from a man between 35 and 55 years old with active or convalescent COVID-19.

This rearrangement joins TRBV27 to TRBJ1-6, with 8 bases identical to TRBD1. Per germline, CDR1 MNHEY and CDR2 SMNVEV (reference sequence). J was trimmed by 11 bases and V by 4 bases; bases with no gene match: 4. CDR3 length: 13 amino acids. CDR3 DNA sequence: TGTGCCAGCAGTTCACAGGGGGTTACACCCCTCCACTTT. Residues: CASSSQGVTPLHF.

This rearrangement joins TRBV27 to TRBJ2-7, with a possible D match to TRBD2 (6 bases). Germline V gives CDR1 MNHEY, CDR2 SMNVEV (reference sequence). The CDR3 consists of 15 residues. Trimming took off 4 bases at V and 3 bases at J, with 16 bases between the two ends. The CDR3: CASSSGPGRGYEQYF. CDR3 nucleotides: TGTGCCAGCAGTTCCGGACCCGGGAGAGGCTACGAGCAGTACTTC.

The chain uses TRBV5-5 and TRBJ2-1, with D tentatively TRBD1 (6 bases). The CDR3 is 15 amino acids. Trimming cost V 1 base and J 9 bases, with 17 bases left between them. CDR1 and CDR2 (germline): SGHKS, YYEKEE (reference sequence). The CDR3: CASSLTGILQSEQFF. In DNA, the CDR3 is TGTGCCAGCAGCTTGACAGGGATCTTACAAAGTGAGCAGTTCTTC.

V gene TRBV20-1 combines with J gene TRBJ1-2; D remains ambiguous. The length of the CDR3 is 9 residues. Germline CDR1 reads DFQATT; CDR2 reads SNEGSKA (reference sequence). V lost 6 bases, J lost 10 bases, and 9 bases lay in between. The CDR3 reads CSASPPYTF. CDR3 in DNA: TGCAGTGCCTCTCCCCCCTACACCTTC.

V usage is TRBV18 and J usage is TRBJ1-6; 9 positions agree with TRBD1. Germline-derived CDR1 and CDR2 are KGHSH and LQKENI. The CDR3 has 15 amino acids. V shed 4 bases and J 9 bases; nucleotides not matched to a gene: 7. CDR3 bases: TGTGCCAGCTCACGGCCTGGGACAGGGATTTCACCCCTCCACTTT. Amino acids: CASSRPGTGISPLHF.

This chain links TRBV28 with TRBJ2-2; TRBD1 is a possible D gene (5 bases). This CDR3 contains 16 residues. CDR1 MDHEN and CDR2 SYDVKM come from the germline V gene. V dropped 5 bases and J dropped 7 bases, with 20 bases sitting between them. This CDR3 is CASSPKRGIGIGELFF. CDR3 coding DNA: TGTGCCAGCAGTCCAAAAAGGGGAATAGGTATCGGGGAGCTGTTTTTT.

The chain employs TRBV5-1 and TRBJ1-1, with 8 bases matching TRBD1. Germline V lookup: CDR1 SGHRS, CDR2 YFSETQ. Germline trimming cut 4 bases from V and 0 bases from J; bases unmatched to any gene: 5. The CDR3 loop spans 15 amino acids. The CDR3, as DNA: TGCGCCAGCAGCGCAGGGGGCCGGGTGAACACTGAAGCTTTCTTT. Translated: CASSAGGRVNTEAFF.

This clone was seen more than once but under ten times. The chain carries TRBV13 and TRBJ2-2, with TRBD1 matching over 7 bases. With 5 bases clipped from V and 3 bases from J, the junction kept 12 bases outside the gene matches. This CDR3 has 17 residues. From germline, CDR1 is PRHDT and CDR2 FYEKMQ (reference sequence). This CDR3 is CASSPPGTDEHTGELFF. In nucleotides, the CDR3 is TGTGCCAGCAGCCCACCAGGGACAGATGAACACACCGGGGAGCTGTTTTTT.

The chain employs TRBV5-1 and TRBJ1-4, with D uncertain. Germline lookup yields CDR1 SGHRS and CDR2 YFSETQ. Trimming took off 0 bases at V and 4 bases at J, with 10 bases between the two ends. CDR3 length: 15 residues. CDR3 region: CASSLGGRGNEKLFF. CDR3 sequence (DNA): TGCGCCAGCAGCTTGGGTGGCCGGGGTAATGAAAAACTGTTTTTT.

J is TRBJ1-2 and V is TRBV27; tentative D call: TRBD1 (6 bases). This CDR3 comprises 16 residues. Trimming pared 5 bases from V and 0 bases from J, leaving 16 bases between. CDR1 is MNHEY and CDR2 is SMNVEV in the germline V gene (reference sequence). The CDR3 is CASSPIGTQANYGYTF. The CDR3 DNA reads TGTGCCAGCAGTCCTATTGGGACACAAGCTAACTATGGCTACACCTTC.

The genes are TRBV5-1 and TRBJ2-3; D is uncertain. The CDR3 is 14 amino acids. From germline, CDR1 is SGHRS and CDR2 YFSETQ. The ends were cut back, 4 bases at V and 2 bases at J, with 11 bases in the middle. The CDR3 loop reads CASSPILSTDTQYF. Written as DNA, the CDR3 is TGCGCCAGCAGCCCTATTCTATCCACAGATACGCAGTATTTT. Complete variable domain (other parts from reference TRBV5-1 and TRBJ2-3): KAGVTQTPRYLIKTRGQQVTLSCSPISGHRSVSWYQQTPGQGLQFLFEYFSETQRNKGNFPGRFSGRQFSNSRSEMNVSTLELGDSALYLCASSPILSTDTQYFGPGTRLTVL.

The rearrangement uses TRBV5-1 and TRBJ2-7, with TRBD2 matching 9 bases. With V trimmed by 0 bases and J by 6 bases, 10 bases remained unmatched. There are 16 residues in the CDR3. Germline V gene data show CDR1 as SGHRS and CDR2 as YFSETQ. CDR3 in amino acids: CASSLEAGGPLREQYF. In DNA, the CDR3 is TGCGCCAGCAGCTTGGAAGCGGGGGGACCCCTTCGCGAGCAGTACTTC.

In its sample, this clone was seen once. The rearrangement links TRBV3-1 (or the pseudogene TRBV3-2) to TRBJ2-7; 8 bases are shared with TRBD1. CDR1 is LGHDT, CDR2 YNNKEL, per germline (reference sequence). This CDR3 region has 14 residues. V shed 0 bases and J 6 bases; nucleotides not matched to a gene: 4. This chain's CDR3 is CASSQEKDRAEQYF. DNA of the CDR3: TGTGCCAGCAGCCAAGAAAAGGACAGGGCCGAGCAGTACTTC.

This clone was counted between two and nine times. Because the CDR3's place on the DNA is in doubt, the DNA is left out and the CDR3 is given as listed by TCRdb. This chain joins TRBV12-3 or TRBV12-4 and TRBJ1-1; TRBD1 is the table's D call and was not checked against the DNA. Ends included, the CDR3 has 12 residues. The CDR3: CASSFAGGTTFF.